This is a list of T cell receptor beta chains from one sample in a study of T cells after yellow fever vaccination. Using its own MiXCR run on the 5' RACE reads, TCRdb lists one record per CDR3 protein. Here the sample spans roughly 140,000 distinct CDR3 sequences, less than 9.5% being singletons. The sample here was CD4+ T cells sorted from PBMCs, taken 5 days after the yellow fever booster vaccination. Every receptor here comes from a man aged 30 to 45 who received the YFV17D yellow fever vaccine. CDR3s include the opening cysteine and the closing phenylalanine or tryptophan.

v_call: TRBV5-6; cdr3_aa: CASSFRREKLFF
v_call: TRBV20-1; cdr3_aa: CSARDPLGRYGYTF
v_call: TRBV2; cdr3_aa: CASSNELSTSLKQFF
v_call: TRBV25-1; cdr3_aa: CASSVGDRVTGELFF
v_call: TRBV29-1; cdr3_aa: CSVGAGGLYEQYF
v_call: TRBV19; cdr3_aa: CASSRGLAGDNEQFF
v_call: TRBV20-1; cdr3_aa: CSAQTSGSGYTQYF
v_call: TRBV7-6; cdr3_aa: CASSATNGGANYGYTF
v_call: TRBV29-1; cdr3_aa: CSVAGGDYEQYF
v_call: TRBV28; cdr3_aa: CASRVAVYSYEQYF
v_call: TRBV7-3; cdr3_aa: CASSPGTAQGQFF
v_call: TRBV6-2/TRBV6-3; cdr3_aa: CASSQSGQGMAKNIQYF
v_call: TRBV10-3; cdr3_aa: CAISRAGRDTEAFF
v_call: TRBV7-2; cdr3_aa: CASSWTSGANTGELFF
v_call: TRBV5-4; cdr3_aa: CASSRRDMVAKNIQYF
v_call: TRBV20-1; cdr3_aa: CSAPESQETQYF
v_call: TRBV11-2; cdr3_aa: CASSLGINSEQYF
v_call: TRBV20-1; cdr3_aa: CSARKTGIIYNEQFF
v_call: TRBV6-1; cdr3_aa: CATQDRSRGGAQYF
v_call: TRBV5-4; cdr3_aa: CASSPSGGGELFF
v_call: TRBV4-3; cdr3_aa: CASSQASAAGGFADTQYF
v_call: TRBV7-3; cdr3_aa: CASSFLGGEDTQYF
v_call: TRBV6-5; cdr3_aa: CASSYRSRGKAGNTIYF
v_call: TRBV6-5; cdr3_aa: CASSPTGGPREQYF
v_call: TRBV4-2; cdr3_aa: CASSQEGGFAAGELFF
v_call: TRBV12-3/TRBV12-4; cdr3_aa: CASSSYSTAGVHEQFF
v_call: TRBV12-3/TRBV12-4; cdr3_aa: CASSMNSGPQETQYF
v_call: TRBV27; cdr3_aa: CASSAGAGVNQPQHF
v_call: TRBV7-2; cdr3_aa: CASSSLAGYNEQFF
v_call: TRBV5-1; cdr3_aa: CASSPGAKEAYNEQFF
v_call: TRBV5-1; cdr3_aa: CASSLAGGPGNEQFF